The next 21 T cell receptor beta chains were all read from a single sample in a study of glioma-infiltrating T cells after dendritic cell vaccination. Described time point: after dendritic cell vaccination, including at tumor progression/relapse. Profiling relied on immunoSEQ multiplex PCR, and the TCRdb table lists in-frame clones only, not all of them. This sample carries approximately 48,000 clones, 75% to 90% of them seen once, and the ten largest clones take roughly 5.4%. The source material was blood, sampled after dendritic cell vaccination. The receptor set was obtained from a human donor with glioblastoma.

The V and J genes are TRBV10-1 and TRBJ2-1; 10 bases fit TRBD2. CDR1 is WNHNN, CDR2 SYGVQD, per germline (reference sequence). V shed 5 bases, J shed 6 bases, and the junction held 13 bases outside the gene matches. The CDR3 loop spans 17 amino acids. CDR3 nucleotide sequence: TGCGCCAGCAGTAGAGAGGGAGTCGCTAGCGGGGGCAATGAGCAGTTCTTC. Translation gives CASSREGVASGGNEQFF.

The CDR3 coding sequence is TGCGCCAGCAGCTCCAGCCCCGGGGTAGAAGAGACCCAGTACTTC. Its translation: CASSSSPGVEETQYF. The rearrangement uses TRBV5-1 and TRBJ2-5; D might be TRBD2 (5 bases). Trimming took 3 bases from V and 3 from J, leaving 15 bases between them. The germline CDR1 and CDR2 sequences are SGHRS and YFSETQ. This CDR3 comprises 15 residues.

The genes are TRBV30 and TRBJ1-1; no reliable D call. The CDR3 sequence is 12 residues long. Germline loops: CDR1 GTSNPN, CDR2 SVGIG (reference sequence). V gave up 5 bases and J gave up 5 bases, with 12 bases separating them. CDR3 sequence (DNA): TGTGCCTGGGGACGTCCGGGGACTGAAGCTTTCTTT. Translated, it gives CAWGRPGTEAFF. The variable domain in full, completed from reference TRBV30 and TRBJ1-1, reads SQTIHQWPATLVQPVGSPLSLECTVEGTSNPNLYWYRQAAGRGLQLLFYSVGIGQISSEVPQNLSASRPQDRQFILSSKKLLLSDSGFYLCAWGRPGTEAFFGQGTRLTVV.

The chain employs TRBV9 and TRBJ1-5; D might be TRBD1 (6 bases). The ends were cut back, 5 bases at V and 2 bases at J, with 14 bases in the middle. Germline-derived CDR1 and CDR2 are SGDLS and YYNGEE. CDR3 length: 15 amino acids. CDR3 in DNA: TGTGCCAGCAGTGCTACAGGGAACGGCAATCAGCCCCAGCATTTT. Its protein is CASSATGNGNQPQHF.

The CDR3 nucleotides read TGTGCCACCAGCAGCGGACTAGCGGGAGGAGGAGTCGGGGAGCTGTTTTTT. This encodes CATSSGLAGGGVGELFF. The rearrangement joins TRBV15 to TRBJ2-2, with TRBD2 matching 14 bases. The CDR3 is 17 amino acids. V lost 3 bases, J lost 7 bases, and 7 bases stayed unmatched. The germline V gene encodes CDR1 LNHNV and CDR2 YYDKDF (reference sequence).

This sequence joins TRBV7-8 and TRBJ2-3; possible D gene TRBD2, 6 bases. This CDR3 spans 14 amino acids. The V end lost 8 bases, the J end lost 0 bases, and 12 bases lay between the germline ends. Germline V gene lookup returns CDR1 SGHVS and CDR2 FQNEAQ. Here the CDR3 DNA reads TGTGCCAGCTCGCGGGGCGCTAGCACAGATACGCAGTATTTT. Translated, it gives CASSRGASTDTQYF.

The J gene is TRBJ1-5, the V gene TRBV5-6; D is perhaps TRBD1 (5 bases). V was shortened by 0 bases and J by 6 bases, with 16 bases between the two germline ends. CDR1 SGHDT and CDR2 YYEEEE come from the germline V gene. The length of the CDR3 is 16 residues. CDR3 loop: CASSLGGGAGGQPQHF. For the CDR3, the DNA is TGTGCCAGCAGCTTGGGAGGCGGAGCCGGGGGTCAGCCCCAGCATTTT.

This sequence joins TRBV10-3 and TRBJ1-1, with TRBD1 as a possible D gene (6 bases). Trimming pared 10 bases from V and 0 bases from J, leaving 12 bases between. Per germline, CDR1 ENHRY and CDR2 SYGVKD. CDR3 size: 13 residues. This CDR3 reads CATGQTMNTEAFF. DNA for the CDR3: TGTGCCACAGGACAGACTATGAACACTGAAGCTTTCTTT.

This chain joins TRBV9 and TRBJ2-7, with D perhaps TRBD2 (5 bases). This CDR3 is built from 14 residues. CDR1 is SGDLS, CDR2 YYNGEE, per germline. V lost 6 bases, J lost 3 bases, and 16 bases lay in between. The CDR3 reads CASTPGLKGYEQYF. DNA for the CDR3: TGTGCCAGCACCCCCGGACTGAAAGGCTACGAGCAGTACTTC. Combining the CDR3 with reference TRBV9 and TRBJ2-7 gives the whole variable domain DSGVTQTPKHLITATGQRVTLRCSPRSGDLSVYWYQQSLDQGLQFLIQYYNGEERAKGNILERFSAQQFPDLHSELNLSSLELGDSALYFCASTPGLKGYEQYFGPGTRLTVT.

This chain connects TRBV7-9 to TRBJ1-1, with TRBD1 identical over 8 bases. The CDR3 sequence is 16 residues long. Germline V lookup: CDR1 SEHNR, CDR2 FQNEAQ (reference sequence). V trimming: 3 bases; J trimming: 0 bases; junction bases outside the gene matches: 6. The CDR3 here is CASSFLTGAMNTEAFF. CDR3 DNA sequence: TGTGCCAGCAGCTTCCTGACAGGGGCAATGAACACTGAAGCTTTCTTT.

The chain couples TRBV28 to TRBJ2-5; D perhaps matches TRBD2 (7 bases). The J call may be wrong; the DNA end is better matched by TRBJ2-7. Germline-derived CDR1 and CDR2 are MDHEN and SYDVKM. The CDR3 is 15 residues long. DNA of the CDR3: TGTGCCAGCAGTTTTGGGGGGGCCCGATACTACGAGCAGTACTTC. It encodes CASSFGGARYYEQYF.

CDR3 in DNA: TGTGCCAGCAGTGAATTAGGGGGGGTCGGCACAGATACGCAGTATTTT. Protein: CASSELGGVGTDTQYF. The chain couples TRBV25-1 to TRBJ2-3, with D maybe TRBD2 (7 bases). The CDR3 length is 16 residues. CDR1 is MGHDK, CDR2 SYGVNS, per germline. V gave up 1 base and J gave up 1 base, with 12 bases separating them.

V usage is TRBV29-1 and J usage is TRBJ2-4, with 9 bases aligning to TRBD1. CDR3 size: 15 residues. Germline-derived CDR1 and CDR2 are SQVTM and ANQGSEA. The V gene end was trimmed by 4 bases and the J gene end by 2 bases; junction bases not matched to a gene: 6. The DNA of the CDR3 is TGCAGCGTTGCGGGGACAGGGAGGTCCAAAAACATTCAGTACTTC. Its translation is CSVAGTGRSKNIQYF.

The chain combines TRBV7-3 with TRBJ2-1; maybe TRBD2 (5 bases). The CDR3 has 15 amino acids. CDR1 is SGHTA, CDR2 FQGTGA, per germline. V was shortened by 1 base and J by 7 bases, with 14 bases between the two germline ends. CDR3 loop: CASSLILASLNEQFF. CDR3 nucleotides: TGTGCCAGCAGCTTAATTCTAGCATCCCTAAATGAGCAGTTCTTC. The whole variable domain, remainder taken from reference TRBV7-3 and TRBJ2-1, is GAGVSQTPSNKVTEKGKYVELRCDPISGHTALYWYRQSLGQGPEFLIYFQGTGAADDSGLPNDRFFAVRPEGSVSTLKIQRTERGDSAVYLCASSLILASLNEQFFGPGTRLTVL.

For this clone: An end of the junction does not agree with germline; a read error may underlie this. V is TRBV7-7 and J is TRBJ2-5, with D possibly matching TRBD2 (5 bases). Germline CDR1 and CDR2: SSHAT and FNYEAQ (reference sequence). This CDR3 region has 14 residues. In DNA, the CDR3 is TGTGCTAGCAGCCTCGGGTTTAGCGCGGAGACCCAGTACTTC. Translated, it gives CASSLGFSAETQYF.

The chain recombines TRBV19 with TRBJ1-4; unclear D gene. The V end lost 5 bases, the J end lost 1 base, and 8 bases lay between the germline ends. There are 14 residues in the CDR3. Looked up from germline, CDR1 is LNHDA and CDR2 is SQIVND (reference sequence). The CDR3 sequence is CASSGRQTNEKLFF. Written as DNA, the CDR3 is TGTGCCAGTAGTGGGAGACAAACTAATGAAAAACTGTTTTTT. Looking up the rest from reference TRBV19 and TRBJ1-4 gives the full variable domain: DGGITQSPKYLFRKEGQNVTLSCEQNLNHDAMYWYRQDPGQGLRLIYYSQIVNDFQKGDIAEGYSVSREKKESFPLTVTSAQKNPTAFYLCASSGRQTNEKLFFGSGTQLSVL.

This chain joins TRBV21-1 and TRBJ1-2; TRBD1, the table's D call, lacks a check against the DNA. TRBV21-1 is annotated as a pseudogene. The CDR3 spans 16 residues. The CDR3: CANPGQFFSFNYGYTF. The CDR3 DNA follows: TGTGCCAACCCGGGACAGTTCTTTTCGTTTAACTATGGCTACACCTTC.

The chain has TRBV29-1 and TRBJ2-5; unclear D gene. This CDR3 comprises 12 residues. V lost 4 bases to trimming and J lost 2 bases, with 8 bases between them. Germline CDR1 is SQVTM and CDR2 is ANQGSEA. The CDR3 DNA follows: TGCAGCGTTGGCGCAGGTCAAGAGACCCAGTACTTC. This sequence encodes CSVGAGQETQYF.

The chain's CDR3 is CASSLGAETQYF. The CDR3, as DNA: TGCGCCAGCAGCTTGGGGGCAGAGACCCAGTACTTC. The chain recombines TRBV5-1 with TRBJ2-5; unclear D gene. V was pared by 0 bases and J by 4 bases, with 4 bases between. The CDR3 covers 12 residues. Germline assignment: CDR1 SGHRS and CDR2 YFSETQ.

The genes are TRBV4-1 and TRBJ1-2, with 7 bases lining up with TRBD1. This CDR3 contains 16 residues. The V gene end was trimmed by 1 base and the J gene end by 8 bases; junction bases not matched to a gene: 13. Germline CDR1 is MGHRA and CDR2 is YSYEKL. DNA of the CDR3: TGCGCCAGCAGCCAAGGCCCCTCAGGCAGGGGGAGCGGCTACACCTTC. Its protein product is CASSQGPSGRGSGYTF.

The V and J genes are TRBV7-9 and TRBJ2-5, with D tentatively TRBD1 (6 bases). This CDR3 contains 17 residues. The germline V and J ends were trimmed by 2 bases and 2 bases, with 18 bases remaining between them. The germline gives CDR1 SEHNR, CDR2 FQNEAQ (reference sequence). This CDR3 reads CASSLLTVQGIQETQYF. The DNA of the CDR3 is TGTGCCAGCAGCTTACTTACGGTTCAGGGGATACAAGAGACCCAGTACTTC.